The next 29 T cell receptor beta chains were all read from a single sample in a study of blood T cell repertoires in COVID-19. Assay used: immunoSEQ multiplex PCR; TCRdb lists only in-frame clones, some missing. The sample comprises 200,000 to 250,000 clones, roughly nine tenths of which are singletons, and 10% to 13% rests with the top ten. The sample comprised PBMCs or T cells enriched from blood (not recorded which). The receptor set was obtained from a man aged 25-40 years who had recovered from COVID-19.

The CDR3 loop is CASSSGRVREKLFF. The DNA of the CDR3 is TGTGCCAGCAGTTCAGGGAGGGTTAGGGAAAAACTGTTTTTT. The chain joins TRBV28 to TRBJ1-4; TRBD1 might be the D (5 bases). The CDR3 is made up of 14 amino acids. Germline assignment: CDR1 MDHEN and CDR2 SYDVKM. V lost 4 bases, J lost 8 bases, and 14 bases lay in between. The entire variable domain, with the rest obtained from reference TRBV28 and TRBJ1-4, is as follows: DVKVTQSSRYLVKRTGEKVFLECVQDMDHENMFWYRQDPGLGLRLIYFSYDVKMKEKGDIPEGYSVSREKKERFSLILESASTNQTSMYLCASSSGRVREKLFFGSGTQLSVL.

The V and J genes are TRBV4-3 and TRBJ1-2, with 8 nucleotides matching TRBD1. Losses at the gene ends were 3 bases for V and 5 bases for J; bases not matched to a gene: 8. Germline values: CDR1 LGHNA, CDR2 YSLEER. This CDR3 region has 15 residues. CDR3 DNA sequence: TGCGCCAGCAGCCAGGGACAGGCAGGGATATATGGCTACACCTTC. Translation gives CASSQGQAGIYGYTF.

The rearrangement links TRBV19 to TRBJ2-3; 10 bases align to TRBD2. The CDR3 length is 16 residues. Trimming removed 5 bases from V and 4 bases from J; junction bases left unmatched: 9. Germline CDR1 LNHDA, CDR2 SQIVND (reference sequence). CDR3 sequence reads: CASSPSLAGASDTQYF. The DNA of the CDR3 is TGTGCCAGTAGTCCCTCGCTAGCGGGAGCATCAGATACGCAGTATTTT. The full variable domain, with the rest looked up from reference TRBV19 and TRBJ2-3, is DGGITQSPKYLFRKEGQNVTLSCEQNLNHDAMYWYRQDPGQGLRLIYYSQIVNDFQKGDIAEGYSVSREKKESFPLTVTSAQKNPTAFYLCASSPSLAGASDTQYFGPGTRLTVL.

The chain has TRBV7-8 and TRBJ1-4; 8 bases are shared with TRBD1. Germline CDR1 is SGHVS and CDR2 is FQNEAQ. V lost 1 base to trimming and J lost 8 bases; unmatched junction nucleotides: 6. This CDR3 comprises 15 residues. CDR3 loop: CASSLGRGRGEKLFF. The CDR3 DNA follows: TGTGCCAGCAGCTTAGGCAGGGGGCGCGGGGAAAAACTGTTTTTT.

This sequence joins TRBV6-5 and TRBJ2-6, with D tentatively TRBD1 (5 bases). The CDR3 sequence is 15 residues long. V lost 5 bases to trimming and J lost 4 bases, with 12 bases between them. Germline values: CDR1 MNHEY, CDR2 SVGAGI. The CDR3 bases are TGTGCCAGCAGTACCCCAGGGTCCGGGGCCAACGTCCTGACTTTC. Residues: CASSTPGSGANVLTF.

The chain uses TRBV7-9 and TRBJ1-2; 8 bases map to TRBD1. The J segment lost 8 bases and the V segment lost 11 bases, leaving 10 bases of the junction unmatched. Germline V gives CDR1 SEHNR, CDR2 FQNEAQ (reference sequence). The CDR3 runs to 12 residues. CDR3 in amino acids: CASRGGTGGYTF. The CDR3 DNA sequence: TGTGCCTCCAGGGGGGGGACAGGCGGCTACACCTTC.

The rearrangement uses TRBV7-9 and TRBJ1-2; unclear D gene. Germline CDR1 SEHNR, CDR2 FQNEAQ (reference sequence). CDR3 length: 15 residues. The V gene lost 0 bases and the J gene lost 6 bases, with 14 bases spanning the gap. The CDR3 spells CASSLALMIQNGYTF. The DNA of the CDR3 is TGTGCCAGCAGCTTAGCGCTGATGATCCAGAATGGCTACACCTTC.

The V and J genes are TRBV10-3 and TRBJ2-7; TRBD2 matches 7 bases. The V segment lost 10 bases and the J segment 4 bases; nucleotides outside the gene matches: 19. The CDR3 covers 16 residues. Germline loops: CDR1 ENHRY, CDR2 SYGVKD. DNA for the CDR3: TGTGCCACCCAACCTACCAGGGCTAGCGGAGGATACGAGCAGTACTTC. Amino acids: CATQPTRASGGYEQYF.

This clone was recorded once. The rearrangement links TRBV3-1 (or the pseudogene TRBV3-2) to TRBJ2-7; no clear D gene. Trimming removed 0 bases from V and 9 bases from J, with 15 bases in between. The CDR3 spans 14 residues. Per germline, CDR1 LGHDT and CDR2 YNNKEL (reference sequence). For the CDR3, the DNA is TGTGCCAGCAGCCAAGATTACCGTGCCTCGCGGCAGTACTTC. Its translation: CASSQDYRASRQYF.

DNA of the CDR3: TGTGCCAGCTCACCCCCAGATTTCTATGGCTACACCTTC. It translates to CASSPPDFYGYTF. V gene TRBV18 combines with J gene TRBJ1-2; D is undetermined. With 3 bases removed from V and 4 bases from J, the gap between germline ends came to 9 bases. The germline V gene has CDR1 KGHSH and CDR2 LQKENI. This CDR3 has 13 residues. The full variable domain, with the rest looked up from reference TRBV18 and TRBJ1-2, is NAGVMQNPRHLVRRRGQEARLRCSPMKGHSHVYWYRQLPEEGLKFMVYLQKENIIDESGMPKERFSAEFPKEGPSILRIQQVVRGDSAAYFCASSPPDFYGYTFGSGTRLTVV.

The chain is built from TRBV4-2 and TRBJ2-4; maybe TRBD2 (6 bases). Deletions cut 1 base from V and 5 bases from J, with 15 bases between. CDR1 is LGHNA, CDR2 YNFKEQ, per germline. This CDR3 comprises 16 residues. CDR3 sequence reads: CASSQVVGGEENIQYF. For the CDR3, the DNA is TGTGCCAGCAGCCAAGTAGTAGGAGGGGAGGAAAACATTCAGTACTTC.

The chain couples TRBV28 to TRBJ2-3; the match to TRBD2 covers 9 bases. V was pared by 1 base and J by 3 bases, with 5 bases of the junction left unmatched. This CDR3 has 16 amino acids. Per germline, CDR1 MDHEN and CDR2 SYDVKM. This CDR3 reads CASSLYGGRVTDTQYF. The DNA for the CDR3 is TGTGCCAGCAGTTTATATGGCGGGAGGGTGACAGATACGCAGTATTTT. The whole variable domain, remainder taken from reference TRBV28 and TRBJ2-3, is DVKVTQSSRYLVKRTGEKVFLECVQDMDHENMFWYRQDPGLGLRLIYFSYDVKMKEKGDIPEGYSVSREKKERFSLILESASTNQTSMYLCASSLYGGRVTDTQYFGPGTRLTVL.

The CDR3 region is CASSWREGPGTQYF. CDR3 DNA: TGTGCCAGCAGTTGGCGGGAGGGTCCAGGTACCCAGTACTTC. The V call is TRBV27, the J call TRBJ2-5; TRBD2 agrees at 9 bases. Germline CDR1 MNHEY, CDR2 SMNVEV (reference sequence). The trim removed 4 bases at V and 8 bases at J, leaving 8 bases unmatched. The CDR3 totals 14 residues.

This clone was seen a single time. J is TRBJ2-2 and V is TRBV18; 7 positions match TRBD1. Germline lookup yields CDR1 KGHSH and CDR2 LQKENI. The CDR3 extends over 15 amino acids. Trimming cost V 3 bases and J 0 bases; bases outside gene matches: 1. This CDR3 is CASSPDRTNTGELFF. The CDR3 DNA reads TGTGCCAGCTCACCGGACAGGACGAACACCGGGGAGCTGTTTTTT.

The chain is built from TRBV5-4 and TRBJ2-7; TRBD2 matches at 8 bases. The germline CDR1 and CDR2 sequences are SGHNT and YYREEE (reference sequence). V shed 4 bases and J 6 bases; nucleotides not matched to a gene: 12. The CDR3 contains 15 residues. The CDR3 DNA follows: TGTGCCAGCAGCCCGGGGGGGGTCGGGGTTCTCGAGCAGTACTTC. Its protein is CASSPGGVGVLEQYF.

The J gene is TRBJ2-7, the V gene TRBV4-1, with TRBD1 matching over 7 bases. Germline CDR1 is MGHRA and CDR2 is YSYEKL. Losses at the gene ends were 3 bases for V and 2 bases for J; bases not matched to a gene: 4. The CDR3 has 14 residues. The CDR3 here is CASSQWTGPYEQYF. Here the CDR3 DNA reads TGCGCCAGCAGCCAGTGGACAGGTCCCTACGAGCAGTACTTC.

V is TRBV7-9 and J is TRBJ2-3, with D possibly TRBD2 on 6 matching bases. The V and J ends lost 2 bases and 0 bases respectively, with 9 bases between them. Germline CDR1 reads SEHNR; CDR2 reads FQNEAQ (reference sequence). The CDR3 is made up of 15 amino acids. The CDR3 here is CASSLRERSTDTQYF. For the CDR3, the DNA is TGTGCCAGCAGCTTACGGGAGAGGAGCACAGATACGCAGTATTTT.

This chain joins TRBV28 and TRBJ1-6; no clear D gene. CDR3 length: 19 residues. Trimming cost V 1 base and J 0 bases, with 16 bases left between them. Germline V gives CDR1 MDHEN, CDR2 SYDVKM. The CDR3 protein is CASSLLRGTLYSYNSPLHF. The CDR3 bases are TGTGCCAGCAGTTTATTACGGGGAACATTATACTCCTATAATTCACCCCTCCACTTT.

The chain has TRBV24-1 and TRBJ2-1, with a tentative D call TRBD1 (5 bases). V gave up 3 bases and J gave up 8 bases, with 13 bases separating them. The CDR3 consists of 14 residues. Germline values: CDR1 KGHDR, CDR2 SFDVKD. The DNA for the CDR3 is TGTGCCACCAGTGATGGGGCCATTACCCATGAGCAGTTCTTC. Translation: CATSDGAITHEQFF.

This chain uses TRBV28 with TRBJ1-2; D possibly corresponds to TRBD1 (6 bases). Germline V gives CDR1 MDHEN, CDR2 SYDVKM. Deletions cut 4 bases from V and 3 bases from J, with 15 bases between. The CDR3 extends over 15 amino acids. The CDR3 DNA reads TGTGCCAGCAGTTCACGGGGGGGGCGGGACTATGGCTACACCTTC. It translates to CASSSRGGRDYGYTF.

In this sample, this clone turned up once. The chain uses TRBV5-1 and TRBJ1-4; 8 positions match TRBD1. The CDR3 is made up of 14 amino acids. Germline-derived CDR1 and CDR2 are SGHRS and YFSETQ. The V segment lost 5 bases and the J segment 7 bases; nucleotides outside the gene matches: 7. CDR3 region: CASRFGTGGEKLFF. As DNA, the CDR3 is TGCGCCAGCAGGTTCGGGACAGGCGGTGAAAAACTGTTTTTT.

This clone was counted only a few times. V gene TRBV2 combines with J gene TRBJ2-1; perhaps TRBD2 as D (5 bases). This CDR3 is built from 13 residues. Per the germline V gene, CDR1 is SNHLY and CDR2 is FYNNEI. The V and J ends lost 10 bases and 12 bases respectively, with 22 bases between them. CDR3 loop: CATTPAGLPTQFF. The CDR3 region has the DNA TGTGCCACCACGCCCGCCGGACTCCCCACGCAGTTCTTC.

There are a few counts of this clone. The V gene is TRBV6-5, the J gene TRBJ2-7; D perhaps matches TRBD2 (5 bases). The CDR3 runs 14 residues. Per the germline V gene, CDR1 is MNHEY and CDR2 is SVGAGI. Between the trimmed V and J ends, which lost 6 bases and 3 bases, there was a span of 15 bases. CDR3 region: CASSYKWGDYEQYF. In nucleotides, the CDR3 is TGTGCCAGCAGCTATAAGTGGGGAGACTACGAGCAGTACTTC.

The V call is TRBV14, the J call TRBJ2-7; 10 bases match TRBD2. J gave up 0 bases and V 7 bases, and 6 bases lay outside the gene matches. This CDR3 spans 15 amino acids. The germline V gene has CDR1 SGHDN and CDR2 FVKESK. The CDR3 DNA reads as TGTGCCAGCAAGGGAGCGGGAGGGCCCTCCTACGAGCAGTACTTC. This translates into CASKGAGGPSYEQYF. The variable domain in full, with the rest retrieved from reference TRBV14 and TRBJ2-7, is EAGVTQFPSHSVIEKGQTVTLRCDPISGHDNLYWYRRVMGKEIKFLLHFVKESKQDESGMPNNRFLAERTGGTYSTLKVQPAELEDSGVYFCASKGAGGPSYEQYFGPGTRLTVT.

The chain has TRBV11-3 and TRBJ2-7; 10 bases align to TRBD2. The CDR3 has 15 amino acids. V shed 4 bases, J shed 4 bases, and the junction held 7 bases outside the gene matches. Germline V gene lookup returns CDR1 SGHNT and CDR2 YENEEA. DNA for the CDR3: TGTGCCAGCAGCTATGAGCGGGAGGGCCAGTACGAGCAGTACTTC. Amino acid sequence: CASSYEREGQYEQYF.

A few counts support this clone. The chain recombines TRBV11-3 with TRBJ1-2, with 7 bases that match TRBD1. The V gene end was trimmed by 0 bases and the J gene end by 7 bases; junction bases not matched to a gene: 14. CDR1 is SGHNT, CDR2 YENEEA, per germline. The CDR3 length is 17 residues. In DNA form, the CDR3 reads TGTGCCAGCAGCTTAGAACGGACAGGTCGTCTCCCGGGTGGCTACACCTTC. It is translated as CASSLERTGRLPGGYTF.

The chain combines TRBV19 with TRBJ1-5; 7 bases align to TRBD1. This CDR3 contains 19 residues. The germline CDR1 and CDR2 sequences are LNHDA and SQIVND (reference sequence). V lost 3 bases to trimming and J lost 0 bases; unmatched junction nucleotides: 14. DNA of the CDR3: TGTGCCAGTAGTATGATTCGAGGGGGCGCATCCTTTAGCAATCAGCCCCAGCATTTT. It encodes CASSMIRGGASFSNQPQHF.

This rearrangement joins TRBV28 to TRBJ2-2; a weak D match, TRBD2 (7 bases). Germline V lookup: CDR1 MDHEN, CDR2 SYDVKM. The CDR3 length is 15 residues. The V and J ends lost 6 bases and 0 bases respectively, with 11 bases between them. The CDR3 DNA reads TGTGCCAGCAGAGGGGGGGCAGCGAACACCGGGGAGCTGTTTTTT. It translates to CASRGGAANTGELFF. Supplemented by reference TRBV28 and TRBJ2-2, the full variable domain reads DVKVTQSSRYLVKRTGEKVFLECVQDMDHENMFWYRQDPGLGLRLIYFSYDVKMKEKGDIPEGYSVSREKKERFSLILESASTNQTSMYLCASRGGAANTGELFFGEGSRLTVL.

CDR3 bases: TGTGCCTGGAGTAGGGGGACAGGGGGGACCGGGGAGCTGTTTTTT. Its translation is CAWSRGTGGTGELFF. The genes are TRBV30 and TRBJ2-2, with TRBD1 matching over 11 bases. The CDR3 spans 15 residues. The V and J ends lost 2 bases and 5 bases, in that order; junction bases with no gene match: 4. The germline gives CDR1 GTSNPN, CDR2 SVGIG (reference sequence). Drawing the rest from reference TRBV30 and TRBJ2-2, the complete variable domain is SQTIHQWPATLVQPVGSPLSLECTVEGTSNPNLYWYRQAAGRGLQLLFYSVGIGQISSEVPQNLSASRPQDRQFILSSKKLLLSDSGFYLCAWSRGTGGTGELFFGEGSRLTVL.